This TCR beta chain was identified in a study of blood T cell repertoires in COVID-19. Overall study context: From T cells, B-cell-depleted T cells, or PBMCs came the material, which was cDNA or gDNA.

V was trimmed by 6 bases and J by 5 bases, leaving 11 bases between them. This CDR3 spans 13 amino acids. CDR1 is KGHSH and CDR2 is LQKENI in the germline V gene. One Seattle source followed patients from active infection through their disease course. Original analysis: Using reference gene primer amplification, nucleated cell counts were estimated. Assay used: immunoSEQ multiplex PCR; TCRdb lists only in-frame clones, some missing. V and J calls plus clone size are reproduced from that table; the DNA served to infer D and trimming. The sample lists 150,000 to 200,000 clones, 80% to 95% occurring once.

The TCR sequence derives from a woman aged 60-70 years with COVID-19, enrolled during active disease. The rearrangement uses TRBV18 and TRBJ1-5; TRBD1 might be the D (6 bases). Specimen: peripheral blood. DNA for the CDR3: TGTGCCAGCTCCGTAGGGGGGGATCAGCCCCAGCATTTT. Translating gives CASSVGGDQPQHF.